The 8 T cell receptor beta chains below come from one sample, sequenced in a study of blood T cell repertoires in COVID-19. TCRdb keeps only in-frame clones here, not all; method: immunoSEQ multiplex PCR. The table has roughly 240,000 clones, more than 65% seen once. Sequencing was done on a sample of peripheral blood. Receptors originate from a man aged 35 to 55 who had recovered from COVID-19.

Only one count was recorded for this clone. The CDR3 region has the DNA TGTGCCAGCAGCGGGAGGACTAGCGGGACAGACGAGCAGTACTTC. Translation gives CASSGRTSGTDEQYF. The rearrangement joins TRBV11-2 to TRBJ2-7, with 12 bases that match TRBD2. Trimming at V came to 5 bases and at J to 5 bases, leaving 7 bases not matched to a gene. CDR1 is SGHAT, CDR2 FQNNGV, per germline. The CDR3 is 15 residues long.

This clone was counted between two and nine times. The CDR3 sequence is CASSHPTGTNTGELFF. As DNA, the CDR3 is TGTGCCAGCAGTCACCCGACAGGGACGAACACCGGGGAGCTGTTTTTT. The gene calls are TRBV7-9 and TRBJ2-2; the match to TRBD1 covers 7 bases. Germline V gives CDR1 SEHNR, CDR2 FQNEAQ (reference sequence). V shed 6 bases, J shed 0 bases, and the junction held 7 bases outside the gene matches. The CDR3 contains 16 residues.

This chain connects TRBV4-3 to TRBJ1-2, with 11 bases matching TRBD1. From germline, CDR1 is LGHNA and CDR2 YSLEER. V trimming: 1 base; J trimming: 4 bases; junction bases outside the gene matches: 5. The CDR3 runs to 16 residues. In DNA form, the CDR3 reads TGCGCCAGCAGCCAAGTCACCGGGACAGGGGGCTATGGCTACACCTTC. Its translation is CASSQVTGTGGYGYTF.

The J gene is TRBJ2-1, the V gene TRBV27; the D is unclear. V dropped 3 bases and J dropped 5 bases, with 14 bases sitting between them. The CDR3 runs to 15 residues. Germline assignment: CDR1 MNHEY and CDR2 SMNVEV (reference sequence). Here the CDR3 reads CASSFSRYGDNEQFF. The CDR3 DNA reads TGTGCCAGCAGTTTTTCCCGGTATGGAGACAATGAGCAGTTCTTC.

The chain has TRBV3-1 (or the pseudogene TRBV3-2) and TRBJ2-5; D is unresolved. Trimming stripped 0 bases from V and 2 bases from J, with 4 bases between. The length of the CDR3 is 13 residues. The germline V gene encodes CDR1 LGHDT and CDR2 YNNKEL (reference sequence). The CDR3 spells CASSQDRQETQYF. As DNA, the CDR3 is TGTGCCAGCAGCCAAGACAGACAAGAGACCCAGTACTTC.

The chain links TRBV7-2 to TRBJ1-2; 7 nucleotides align to TRBD1. CDR3 length equals 16 residues. V was pared by 5 bases and J by 4 bases, with 13 bases of the junction left unmatched. Germline values: CDR1 SGHTA, CDR2 FQGNSA. The CDR3, as DNA: TGTGCCAGCAGCCCAGACCGGGACAGTGCCCTCTATGGCTACACCTTC. It encodes CASSPDRDSALYGYTF.

This chain joins TRBV5-6 and TRBJ1-6, with D unclear. Germline V CDR1 and CDR2: SGHDT, YYEEEE. With 4 bases removed from V and 7 bases from J, the gap between germline ends came to 15 bases. The CDR3 totals 15 residues. The CDR3 spells CASSRGSAGNSPLHF. The CDR3 DNA reads as TGTGCCAGCAGCCGAGGCTCAGCGGGCAATTCACCCCTCCACTTT.

This sequence joins TRBV5-1 and TRBJ2-2, with 8 bases fitting TRBD2. This CDR3 comprises 15 residues. Germline trimming cut 3 bases from V and 5 bases from J; bases unmatched to any gene: 6. The V gene's germline CDR1 is SGHRS and CDR2 YFSETQ. The CDR3 bases are TGCGCCAGCAGCTCAGTAGCGGGGACGACCGGGGAGCTGTTTTTT. Its protein is CASSSVAGTTGELFF.